This entry lists 19 T cell receptor beta chains sequenced from one sample in a study of TIL therapy for anti-PD-1-resistant metastatic lung cancer. The time point was: pre-treatment sample, taken before nivolumab and TIL therapy. Pleural nodules or supraclavicular lymph nodes made up most of the excised metastases sampled. This was the immunoSEQ v3 assay. Clones were read by immunoSEQ multiplex PCR, and TCRdb kept only the in-frame ones, dropping some. The sample gives around 8,000 clones, roughly 69% of which show up once; 7% to 8.5% is in the top ten. The starting material was tumor tissue, obtained at baseline. The receptors come from a person aged 25 to 85 with non-small cell lung cancer.

The genes are TRBV5-6 and TRBJ2-1, with D hard to call. With 1 base removed from V and 2 bases from J, the gap between germline ends came to 13 bases. This CDR3 is built from 16 residues. CDR1 is SGHDT, CDR2 YYEEEE, per germline. DNA for the CDR3: TGTGCCAGCAGCTTGTGGGCCCCCGCAGCCTACAATGAGCAGTTCTTC. Residues: CASSLWAPAAYNEQFF.

V usage is TRBV5-4 and J usage is TRBJ2-5; the match to TRBD2 covers 10 bases. Looked up from germline, CDR1 is SGHNT and CDR2 is YYREEE (reference sequence). Losses at the gene ends were 4 bases for V and 2 bases for J; bases not matched to a gene: 8. This CDR3 is 16 amino acids long. The CDR3 is CASSPGLAESQETQYF. The CDR3 bases are TGTGCCAGCAGCCCTGGACTAGCGGAATCACAAGAGACCCAGTACTTC. The full variable domain, completed using reference TRBV5-4 and TRBJ2-5, is ETGVTQSPTHLIKTRGQQVTLRCSSQSGHNTVSWYQQALGQGPQFIFQYYREEENGRGNFPPRFSGLQFPNYSSELNVNALELDDSALYLCASSPGLAESQETQYFGPGTRLLVL.

The V call is TRBV7-2, the J call TRBJ1-5; D is uncertain. This CDR3 spans 15 amino acids. Germline V gene lookup returns CDR1 SGHTA and CDR2 FQGNSA. Trimming removed 1 base at V and 2 bases at J, with 9 bases between. Here the CDR3 reads CASSLDAGGNQPQHF. The CDR3 DNA reads as TGTGCCAGCAGCTTAGACGCGGGCGGCAATCAGCCCCAGCATTTT. The full variable domain, completed using reference TRBV7-2 and TRBJ1-5, is GAGVSQSPSNKVTEKGKDVELRCDPISGHTALYWYRQSLGQGLEFLIYFQGNSAPDKSGLPSDRFSAERTGGSVSTLTIQRTQQEDSAVYLCASSLDAGGNQPQHFGDGTRLSIL.

J is TRBJ2-7 and V is TRBV6-5; D is uncertain. This CDR3 has 13 amino acids. V was shortened by 5 bases and J by 6 bases, with 14 bases between the two germline ends. Germline-derived CDR1 and CDR2 are MNHEY and SVGAGI. The CDR3 bases are TGTGCCAGCAGTACCCCCGGCACCCTCGAGCAGTACTTC. Amino acid sequence: CASSTPGTLEQYF.

For the CDR3, the DNA is TGTGCCAGCAGCTTGTCGACCGGTACTGGAAACACCATATATTTT. Translated: CASSLSTGTGNTIYF. The chain has TRBV5-8 and TRBJ1-3; no clear D. Germline V gene data show CDR1 as SGHTS and CDR2 as YDEGEE. This CDR3 has 15 amino acids. V gave up 1 base and J gave up 2 bases, with 10 bases separating them.

In its sample, this clone was seen a few times. This sequence joins TRBV10-2 and TRBJ1-5; TRBD1 might be the D (5 bases). The CDR3 totals 13 residues. The germline V gene encodes CDR1 WSHSY and CDR2 SAAADI. Trimming shortened V by 4 bases and J by 6 bases, and 10 bases separated the two germline ends. The CDR3 DNA reads as TGCGCCAGCAGTGTAGGGGAGGGTCAGCCCCAGCATTTT. Residues: CASSVGEGQPQHF.

The chain carries TRBV5-5 and TRBJ2-7, with 10 bases lining up with TRBD1. Germline assignment: CDR1 SGHKS and CDR2 YYEKEE (reference sequence). J was trimmed by 6 bases and V by 0 bases; bases with no gene match: 6. The CDR3 is 15 amino acids. The CDR3 bases are TGTGCCAGCAGCTTGGCCTGGACAGGGGGAGGCGAGCAGTACTTC. It encodes CASSLAWTGGGEQYF.

A few counts support this clone. The chain joins TRBV4-3 to TRBJ2-3; no clear D gene. V was cut by 0 bases and J by 4 bases, with 11 bases left in between. This CDR3 is built from 15 residues. Germline CDR1 reads LGHNA; CDR2 reads YSLEER. Written as DNA, the CDR3 is TGCGCCAGCAGCCAAGACAGTGGGTGGGCAGATACGCAGTATTTT. This sequence encodes CASSQDSGWADTQYF.

The chain's CDR3 is CASSLAAFPSGGETQYF. CDR3 in DNA: TGTGCCAGCAGCTTAGCGGCCTTCCCTAGCGGGGGAGAGACCCAGTACTTC. The chain combines TRBV11-2 with TRBJ2-5, with 10 positions matching TRBD2. The V and J ends lost 1 base and 4 bases, in that order; junction bases with no gene match: 9. There are 17 residues in the CDR3. Germline V CDR1 and CDR2: SGHAT, FQNNGV.

The chain carries TRBV9 and TRBJ2-1, with D possibly TRBD1 on 5 matching bases. The germline V gene encodes CDR1 SGDLS and CDR2 YYNGEE. The CDR3 runs 15 residues. Deletions cut 2 bases from V and 0 bases from J, with 9 bases between. This CDR3 is CASSVQGSSYNEQFF. The CDR3, as DNA: TGTGCCAGCAGCGTCCAGGGAAGCTCCTACAATGAGCAGTTCTTC.

This rearrangement joins TRBV7-6 to TRBJ2-7; 9 bases align to TRBD1. V shed 1 base and J 0 bases; nucleotides not matched to a gene: 4. Germline CDR1 SGHVS, CDR2 FNYEAQ. The CDR3 is 16 amino acids. CDR3 sequence: CASSLDDRGGSYEQYF. In DNA, the CDR3 is TGTGCCAGCAGCTTAGATGACAGGGGGGGCTCCTACGAGCAGTACTTC.

This clone was observed a handful of times. The V call is TRBV2, the J call TRBJ2-7; D possibly corresponds to TRBD2 (6 bases). The V end lost 6 bases, the J end lost 3 bases, and 21 bases lay between the germline ends. From germline, CDR1 is SNHLY and CDR2 FYNNEI. The CDR3 contains 16 residues. CDR3 loop: CASSLSFAGKNYEQYF. DNA of the CDR3: TGTGCCAGCAGCCTAAGCTTCGCGGGGAAGAACTACGAGCAGTACTTC.

In DNA, the CDR3 is TGTGCCAGCAGCGTAGAAGGAAACACTGAAGCTTTCTTT. Protein sequence: CASSVEGNTEAFF. The chain joins TRBV9 to TRBJ1-1; D not certain. V lost 0 bases and J 2 bases, leaving 5 bases between the germline ends. The CDR3 has 13 amino acids. CDR1 is SGDLS, CDR2 YYNGEE, per germline.

The chain is built from TRBV6-5 and TRBJ2-7; the D gene is possibly TRBD2 (5 bases). The V end was cut by 2 bases, the J end by 4 bases, with 9 bases between. This CDR3 is 13 amino acids long. The V gene's germline CDR1 is MNHEY and CDR2 SVGAGI. CDR3 coding DNA: TGTGCCAGCAGTTACCGGGGTCGGTACGAGCAGTACTTC. As protein: CASSYRGRYEQYF.

The chain recombines TRBV7-2 with TRBJ1-6; D uncertain. The V gene's germline CDR1 is SGHTA and CDR2 FQGNSA. CDR3 length equals 16 residues. The V end lost 1 base, the J end lost 8 bases, and 15 bases lay between the germline ends. The CDR3 coding sequence is TGTGCCAGCAGCTTAGTTTTAGAAAGGGAAGATTCACCCCTCCACTTT. Its translation is CASSLVLEREDSPLHF.

J is TRBJ1-1 and V is TRBV29-1; D is unresolved. The CDR3 spans 11 residues. V was cut by 2 bases and J by 2 bases, with 3 bases left in between. The germline V gene encodes CDR1 SQVTM and CDR2 ANQGSEA. CDR3 region: CSVERNTEAFF. The CDR3 DNA reads TGCAGCGTTGAACGAAACACTGAAGCTTTCTTT.

The CDR3 loop is CASSNGGAEAEAFF. The CDR3 region has the DNA TGTGCCAGCAGCAACGGGGGGGCAGAGGCTGAAGCTTTCTTT. The chain combines TRBV4-2 with TRBJ1-1, with a tentative D call TRBD1 (6 bases). The germline V and J ends were trimmed by 5 bases and 6 bases, with 16 bases remaining between them. CDR1 is LGHNA, CDR2 YNFKEQ, per germline. This CDR3 contains 14 residues.

The rearrangement joins TRBV19 to TRBJ2-7; no reliable D call. The CDR3 runs to 17 residues. The V end lost 1 base, the J end lost 3 bases, and 19 bases lay between the germline ends. The germline CDR1 and CDR2 sequences are LNHDA and SQIVND (reference sequence). The CDR3: CASSIVGWTEVYYEQYF. The DNA of the CDR3 is TGTGCCAGTAGTATAGTGGGATGGACCGAAGTATACTACGAGCAGTACTTC.

The V call is TRBV15, the J call TRBJ2-7; 9 nucleotides align to TRBD1. CDR1 LNHNV and CDR2 YYDKDF come from the germline V gene (reference sequence). The J segment lost 3 bases and the V segment lost 3 bases, leaving 3 bases of the junction unmatched. The CDR3 extends over 14 amino acids. The CDR3 is CATSRGTGFYEQYF. CDR3 DNA sequence: TGTGCCACCAGCAGGGGGACAGGGTTCTACGAGCAGTACTTC.